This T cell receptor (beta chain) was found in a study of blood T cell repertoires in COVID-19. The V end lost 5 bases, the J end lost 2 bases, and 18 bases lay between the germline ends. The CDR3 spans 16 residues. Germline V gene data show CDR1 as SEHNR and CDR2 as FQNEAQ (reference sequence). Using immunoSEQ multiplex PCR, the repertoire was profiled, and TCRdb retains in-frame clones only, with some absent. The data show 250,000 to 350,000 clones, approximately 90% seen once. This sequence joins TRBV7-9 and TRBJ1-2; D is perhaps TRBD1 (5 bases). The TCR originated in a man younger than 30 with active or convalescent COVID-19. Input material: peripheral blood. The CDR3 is CASSPRFEGLNYGYTF. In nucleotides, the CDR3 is TGTGCCAGCAGCCCCCGTTTCGAGGGACTGAACTATGGCTACACCTTC.